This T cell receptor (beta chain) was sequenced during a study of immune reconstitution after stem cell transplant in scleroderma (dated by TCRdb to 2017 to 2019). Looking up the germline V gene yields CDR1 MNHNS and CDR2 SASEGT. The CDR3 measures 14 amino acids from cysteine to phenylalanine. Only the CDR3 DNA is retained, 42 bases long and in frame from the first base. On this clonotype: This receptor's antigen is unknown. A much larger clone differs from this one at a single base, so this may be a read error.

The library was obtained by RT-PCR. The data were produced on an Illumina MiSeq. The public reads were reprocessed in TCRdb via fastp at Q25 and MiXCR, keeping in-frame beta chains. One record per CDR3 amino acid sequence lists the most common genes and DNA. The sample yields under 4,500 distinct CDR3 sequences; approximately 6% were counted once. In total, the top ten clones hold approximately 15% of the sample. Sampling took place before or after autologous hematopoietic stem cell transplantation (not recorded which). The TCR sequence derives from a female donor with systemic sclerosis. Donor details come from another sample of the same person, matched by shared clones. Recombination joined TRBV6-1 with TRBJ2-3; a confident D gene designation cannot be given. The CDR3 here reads CAGSEPALTDTQYF. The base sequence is TGTGCCGGCAGCGAACCAGCCCTCACAGATACGCAGTATTTT.